Below are 18 T cell receptor beta chains sequenced from a single sample in a study of T cell repertoires in breast cancer. A second nested PCR with blocking oligonucleotides suppressed unpaired genes. TCRdb recomputed calls from the emulsion pairing reads with MiXCR, one row per CDR3 protein. The table records fewer than 500 distinct CDR3 sequences, more than 45% of them present only once. The expanded emulsion RT-PCR method captured paired alpha and beta chains from CD8+ T cells. Material: CD8+ T cells. The receptor set was obtained from a pool of human donors with breast cancer or a healthy control (not recorded which).

About this clonotype: At one end, the junction sequence differs from germline, possibly due to a read error. The chain recombines TRBV7-2 with TRBJ1-6; D uncertain. Germline V gene data show CDR1 as SGHTA and CDR2 as FQGNSA. This CDR3 has 13 amino acids. The CDR3 loop is CASSLELYSPRHF. The CDR3 region has the DNA TGTGCCAGCAGCTTAGAGTTATATTCACCCCGCCACTTT.

About this clonotype: A read error may produce the germline difference seen at one junction end. The rearrangement uses TRBV7-3 and TRBJ1-1; a possible D gene is TRBD1 (6 bases). The germline CDR1 and CDR2 sequences are SGHTA and FQGTGA. CDR3 length equals 15 residues. The CDR3 bases are TGTGCCATCAGCTTGACGGGGGGCGTGAACACTGAAGCTTTCTTT. Its protein product is CAISLTGGVNTEAFF.

The J gene is TRBJ2-1, the V gene TRBV7-2; 7 nucleotides agree with TRBD1. The V gene's germline CDR1 is SGHTA and CDR2 FQGNSA. Trimming took 9 bases from V and 8 from J; bases not matched to a gene: 16. This CDR3 comprises 15 residues. The CDR3 sequence: CASSNPDRPHDEQFF. CDR3 nucleotides: TGTGCCAGTTCTAACCCGGACAGGCCCCATGATGAGCAGTTCTTC.

The chain joins TRBV7-2 to TRBJ1-6, with TRBD1 as a possible D gene (5 bases). Germline CDR1 reads SGHTA; CDR2 reads FQGNSA. The V gene lost 1 base and the J gene lost 8 bases, with 12 bases spanning the gap. The CDR3 runs to 15 residues. The CDR3 bases are TGTGCCAGCAGCTTAGGAGGGGTCCCCGATTCACCCCTCCACTTT. Amino acid sequence: CASSLGGVPDSPLHF.

V usage is TRBV7-2 and J usage is TRBJ1-2; 7 nucleotides match TRBD1. This CDR3 comprises 13 residues. V was clipped by 0 bases and J by 8 bases; unmatched bases: 3. Germline CDR1 and CDR2: SGHTA and FQGNSA. The CDR3 here is CASSLAGGDGYTF. Written as DNA, the CDR3 is TGTGCCAGCAGCTTAGCAGGGGGCGACGGCTACACCTTC.

Many counts were recorded for this clonotype. Sequence at one end of the junction differs from germline and may be a read error. The rearrangement links TRBV12-3 or TRBV12-4 to TRBJ1-2; no reliable D call. The CDR3 extends over 12 amino acids. CDR3 sequence (DNA): TGTGCCAGCAGGTTAGTAGGCTATGGCTACACCTTC. Its protein is CASRLVGYGYTF.

About this clonotype: An end of the junction does not agree with germline; a read error may underlie this. The chain links TRBV28 to TRBJ1-5; the D gene is possibly TRBD1 (5 bases). Germline assignment: CDR1 MDHEN and CDR2 SYDVKM. The CDR3 runs to 15 residues. As DNA, the CDR3 is TGTGCCAGCAGTTTACCGACAGTAGAAAAGCAGCCCCAGCACTTT. Protein: CASSLPTVEKQPQHF.

This sequence joins TRBV7-6 and TRBJ2-1; no clear D. In germline, CDR1 is SGHVS, CDR2 FNYEAQ. CDR3 length equals 12 residues. Deletions cut 6 bases from V and 4 bases from J, with 7 bases between. The chain's CDR3 is CASSNSYNEQFF. For the CDR3, the DNA is TGTGCCAGCAGTAATTCGTACAATGAGCAGTTCTTC. Full variable domain (outside the CDR3, taken from reference TRBV7-6 and TRBJ2-1): GAGVSQSPRYKVTKRGQDVALRCDPISGHVSLYWYRQALGQGPEFLTYFNYEAQQDKSGLPNDRFSAERPEGSISTLTIQRTEQRDSAMYRCASSNSYNEQFFGPGTRLTVL.

This clonotype was recorded only once. The chain links TRBV4-2 to TRBJ1-1; D might be TRBD1 (5 bases). Germline loops: CDR1 LGHNA, CDR2 YNFKEQ. CDR3 length equals 16 residues. Trimming shortened V by 0 bases and J by 4 bases, and 15 bases separated the two germline ends. The CDR3 DNA reads TGTGCCAGCAGCCAAGATAACTCGGCAGGGCCCACTGAAGCTTTCTTT. Encoded protein: CASSQDNSAGPTEAFF.

By share of the sample, this clonotype is medium-sized (0.01 to 0.1%). This is likely a read error, given that the CDR3 carries no conserved phenylalanine or tryptophan at its end. The V and J genes are TRBV6-1 and TRBJ2-7; tentative D call: TRBD1 (5 bases). The germline gives CDR1 MNHNS, CDR2 SASEGT. The CDR3 runs 14 residues. V was pared by 3 bases and J by 2 bases, with 11 bases between. The DNA of the CDR3 is TGTGCCAGCAGTGACACAGGTGGCCCCTACGAGCAGTACCTC. This gives the protein CASSDTGGPYEQYL.

This clonotype showed up just once. The junction departs from the called germline gene at one end, perhaps through a read error. V gene TRBV4-1 combines with J gene TRBJ1-1; D perhaps matches TRBD1 (5 bases). Germline assignment: CDR1 MGHRA and CDR2 YSYEKL. This CDR3 has 15 amino acids. The CDR3 protein is CASHPTGTGNTGAFF. The CDR3 DNA reads TGCGCCAGTCACCCTACCGGTACAGGTAACACTGGAGCTTTCTTT.

J is TRBJ2-7 and V is TRBV5-4, with 9 bases identical to TRBD1. Trimming at V came to 4 bases and at J to 3 bases, leaving 8 bases not matched to a gene. CDR3 length: 15 amino acids. Germline V gene data show CDR1 as SGHNT and CDR2 as YYREEE (reference sequence). The CDR3 sequence is CASSQGTGTIYEQYF. The DNA for the CDR3 is TGTGCCAGCAGCCAAGGGACAGGGACTATCTACGAGCAGTACTTC.

As regards this clonotype: The conserved closing phenylalanine or tryptophan is absent in this CDR3, likely reflecting a read error. The limits of the CDR3 on the DNA are not certain, so only TCRdb's listed CDR3 is given. This sequence joins TRBV6-5 and TRBJ2-1; the D call of TRBD2 is as the table states it, not checked on the DNA. The CDR3 length is 14 residues, termini included. CDR1 and CDR2 (germline): MNHEY, SVGAGI. CDR3 amino acids: CASNGRAINNEQGG.

This clonotype was observed a few times. The CDR3 DNA reads TGTGCCAGCAGCTTTACAGGGAACACTGAAGCTTTCTTT. It yields the protein CASSFTGNTEAFF. The chain combines TRBV7-3 with TRBJ1-1; D perhaps matches TRBD1 (5 bases). The CDR3 sequence is 13 residues long. With 3 bases removed from V and 1 base from J, the gap between germline ends came to 6 bases. Germline V lookup: CDR1 SGHTA, CDR2 FQGTGA.

This clonotype was found a few times. CDR3 nucleotide sequence: TGTGCCAGCAGCCCGGGACTAGCCCCCAGGGAGCAGTACTTC. Its translation: CASSPGLAPREQYF. This rearrangement joins TRBV5-4 to TRBJ2-7, with 9 positions matching TRBD2. The CDR3 sequence is 14 residues long. The germline V gene encodes CDR1 SGHNT and CDR2 YYREEE (reference sequence). V lost 4 bases, J lost 7 bases, and 9 bases stayed unmatched.

This chain joins TRBV7-2 and TRBJ2-3; 8 positions match TRBD1. The V gene end was trimmed by 4 bases and the J gene end by 6 bases; junction bases not matched to a gene: 6. This CDR3 region has 14 residues. Germline loops: CDR1 SGHTA, CDR2 FQGNSA. The CDR3 sequence is CASSYDRGMDTQYF. The DNA for the CDR3 is TGTGCCAGCAGCTACGACAGGGGAATGGATACGCAGTATTTT.

On this clonotype: Possible read error: a much larger clone is one base away. The V gene is TRBV7-3, the J gene TRBJ2-2; tentatively, D is TRBD2 (6 bases). The germline V gene has CDR1 SGHTA and CDR2 FQGTGA. The CDR3 is 15 residues long. The CDR3 loop is CANSTPSEGTGELFF. The CDR3 nucleotides read TGTGCCAACAGCACACCTAGCGAGGGAACCGGGGAGCTGTTTTTT.

Within the sample, this clonotype is medium-sized. This chain joins TRBV7-9 and TRBJ2-2; D is uncertain. CDR1 and CDR2 from the germline V gene are SEHNR and FQNEAQ (reference sequence). This CDR3 has 14 amino acids. V lost 5 bases to trimming and J lost 0 bases, with 7 bases between them. Written as DNA, the CDR3 is TGTGCCAGCAGCCCACGGGCGAACACCGGGGAGCTGTTTTTT. Encoded protein: CASSPRANTGELFF.